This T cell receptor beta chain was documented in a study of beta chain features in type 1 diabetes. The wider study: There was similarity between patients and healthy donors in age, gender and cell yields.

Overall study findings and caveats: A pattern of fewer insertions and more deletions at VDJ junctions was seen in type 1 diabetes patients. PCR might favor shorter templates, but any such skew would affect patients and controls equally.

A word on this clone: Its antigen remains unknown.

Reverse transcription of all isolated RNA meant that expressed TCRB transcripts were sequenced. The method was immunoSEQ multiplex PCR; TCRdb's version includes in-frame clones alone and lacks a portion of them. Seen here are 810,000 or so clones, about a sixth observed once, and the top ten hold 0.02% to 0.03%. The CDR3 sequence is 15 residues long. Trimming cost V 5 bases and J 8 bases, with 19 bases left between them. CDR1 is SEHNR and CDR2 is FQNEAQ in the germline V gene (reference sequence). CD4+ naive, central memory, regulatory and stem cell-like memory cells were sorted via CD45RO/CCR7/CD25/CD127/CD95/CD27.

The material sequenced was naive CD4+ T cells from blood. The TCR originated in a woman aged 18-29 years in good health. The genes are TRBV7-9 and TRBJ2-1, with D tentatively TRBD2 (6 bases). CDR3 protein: CASSPLAGNKDEQFF. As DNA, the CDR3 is TGTGCCAGCAGCCCCCTCGCGGGGAATAAGGATGAGCAGTTCTTC.